Shown below are 25 T cell receptor beta chains from a single sample sequenced in a study of blood T cell repertoires in COVID-19 (dated by TCRdb to the early 2020s). Library preparation used the immunoSEQ multiplex PCR assay. TCRdb carries this immuneACCESS record with in-frame sequences only. Its versions omit some clonotypes, under half of them owing to an unresolved V gene in the studies checked, with the rest unexplained. The sample table lists around 100,000 clones, approximately 86% of them with a count of one. Together, the top ten hold around 6.5% of the sample. Input material: peripheral blood. Receptor source: a woman aged 55-75 years with acute or convalescent COVID-19.

This chain links TRBV29-1 with TRBJ1-2, with TRBD1 identical over 7 bases. With 4 bases clipped from V and 7 bases from J, the junction kept 9 bases outside the gene matches. Germline V gene sequence: CDR1 SQVTM, CDR2 ANQGSEA. The CDR3 is made up of 13 amino acids. CDR3 in DNA: TGCAGCGTTGTACCGGCTTCAGGGGGTGGCTACACCTTC. It specifies CSVVPASGGGYTF.

This rearrangement joins TRBV5-1 to TRBJ2-2; 7 nucleotides match TRBD1. Germline assignment: CDR1 SGHRS and CDR2 YFSETQ. The CDR3 spans 14 residues. The V segment lost 7 bases and the J segment 3 bases; nucleotides outside the gene matches: 6. The CDR3 coding sequence is TGCGCCAGCCAAGGGGGCATCGACACCGGGGAGCTGTTTTTT. Translating gives CASQGGIDTGELFF.

The chain uses TRBV4-2 and TRBJ2-7; 10 bases are shared with TRBD1. Trimming took 3 bases from V and 1 from J; bases not matched to a gene: 24. The CDR3 totals 22 residues. Germline values: CDR1 LGHNA, CDR2 YNFKEQ. The DNA for the CDR3 is TGTGCCAGCAGCCAGACTCTTCGCTACGGACAGGGGGTATCACCGGAGTCCTACGAGCAGTACTTC. This encodes CASSQTLRYGQGVSPESYEQYF.

As DNA, the CDR3 is TGTGCCAGCAGCTTGGAGCTAGCCCCCGGGGAGCTGTTTTTT. Translated, it gives CASSLELAPGELFF. This rearrangement joins TRBV5-4 to TRBJ2-2; tentatively, D is TRBD2 (5 bases). The CDR3 sequence is 14 residues long. CDR1 and CDR2 from the germline V gene are SGHNT and YYREEE (reference sequence). V was cut by 0 bases and J by 6 bases, with 9 bases left in between.

The rearrangement joins TRBV28 to TRBJ1-1; D ambiguous. The CDR3 consists of 11 residues. Germline CDR1 reads MDHEN; CDR2 reads SYDVKM. The V end was cut by 7 bases, the J end by 8 bases, with 11 bases between. CDR3 sequence: CASTIQLEAFF. The CDR3 DNA follows: TGTGCCAGCACGATACAGCTAGAAGCTTTCTTT.

The rearrangement joins TRBV5-1 to TRBJ2-3, with 9 bases fitting TRBD2. The CDR3 runs to 15 residues. The V and J ends lost 8 bases and 4 bases, in that order; junction bases with no gene match: 11. The V gene's germline CDR1 is SGHRS and CDR2 YFSETQ. CDR3 sequence: CASGGASGMADTQYF. CDR3 nucleotide sequence: TGCGCCAGTGGGGGAGCTAGCGGGATGGCAGATACGCAGTATTTT.

The chain uses TRBV2 and TRBJ2-2, with 7 positions matching TRBD2. CDR1 SNHLY and CDR2 FYNNEI come from the germline V gene. The trim removed 6 bases at V and 6 bases at J, leaving 7 bases unmatched. The CDR3 has 14 residues. As DNA, the CDR3 is TGTGCCAGCAGGGGACTACGGGGGGCCGGGGAGCTGTTTTTT. Its protein is CASRGLRGAGELFF.

V gene TRBV30 combines with J gene TRBJ2-1, with TRBD2 matching over 10 bases. V lost 1 base, J lost 6 bases, and 3 bases stayed unmatched. CDR1 and CDR2 (germline): GTSNPN, SVGIG (reference sequence). The length of the CDR3 is 14 residues. CDR3 sequence (DNA): TGTGCCTGGAGTGGAACTAGCGGGGCCAATGAGCAGTTCTTC. It yields the protein CAWSGTSGANEQFF. The full variable domain, with the rest looked up from reference TRBV30 and TRBJ2-1, is SQTIHQWPATLVQPVGSPLSLECTVEGTSNPNLYWYRQAAGRGLQLLFYSVGIGQISSEVPQNLSASRPQDRQFILSSKKLLLSDSGFYLCAWSGTSGANEQFFGPGTRLTVL.

The gene calls are TRBV6-5 and TRBJ2-5; no definite D call. Germline V gene sequence: CDR1 MNHEY, CDR2 SVGAGI. The CDR3 loop spans 15 amino acids. The V end lost 2 bases, the J end lost 7 bases, and 17 bases lay between the germline ends. As DNA, the CDR3 is TGTGCCAGCAGTTACCTCTCGCGGCGGCACGGGACCCAGTACTTC. Translation: CASSYLSRRHGTQYF.

V usage is TRBV11-2 and J usage is TRBJ2-1, with 14 nucleotides matching TRBD2. V lost 4 bases, J lost 10 bases, and 9 bases stayed unmatched. CDR3 length equals 16 residues. Germline loops: CDR1 SGHAT, CDR2 FQNNGV. The CDR3 coding sequence is TGTGCCAGCAGCTACCTAGGGACTAGCGGGAGTGAAGAGCAGTTCTTC. This encodes CASSYLGTSGSEEQFF. Looking up the rest from reference TRBV11-2 and TRBJ2-1 gives the full variable domain: EAGVAQSPRYKIIEKRQSVAFWCNPISGHATLYWYQQILGQGPKLLIQFQNNGVVDDSQLPKDRFSAERLKGVDSTLKIQPAKLEDSAVYLCASSYLGTSGSEEQFFGPGTRLTVL.

This chain joins TRBV5-4 and TRBJ1-1, with 7 nucleotides matching TRBD1. Trimming at V came to 2 bases and at J to 4 bases, leaving 8 bases not matched to a gene. The CDR3 length is 15 residues. CDR1 and CDR2 (germline): SGHNT, YYREEE (reference sequence). The CDR3 is CASSFGNRGGTEAFF. The CDR3 DNA reads as TGTGCCAGCAGCTTCGGAAACAGGGGTGGCACTGAAGCTTTCTTT.

This clone was counted only a few times. Here the CDR3 reads CASSRTAGGELFF. CDR3 coding DNA: TGTGCCAGCAGCAGGACCGCGGGCGGGGAGCTGTTTTTT. This chain joins TRBV7-9 and TRBJ2-2; D perhaps matches TRBD2 (5 bases). This CDR3 spans 13 amino acids. Germline values: CDR1 SEHNR, CDR2 FQNEAQ (reference sequence). Trimming pared 5 bases from V and 7 bases from J, leaving 11 bases between.

The chain uses TRBV28 and TRBJ1-2; D is perhaps TRBD1 (5 bases). The CDR3 is made up of 16 amino acids. With 1 base removed from V and 4 bases from J, the gap between germline ends came to 16 bases. From germline, CDR1 is MDHEN and CDR2 SYDVKM. CDR3 in amino acids: CASSLSLLAGSYGYTF. DNA of the CDR3: TGTGCCAGCAGTTTATCCCTCTTAGCAGGGTCCTATGGCTACACCTTC.

The chain is built from TRBV9 and TRBJ2-3, with TRBD2 matching 7 bases. Germline CDR1 reads SGDLS; CDR2 reads YYNGEE. After removal of 0 bases from V and 6 bases from J, the junction contained 7 bases not matched to a gene. The CDR3 runs 15 residues. CDR3 DNA: TGTGCCAGCAGCGTAGACGAGGGAGGGAGGGATACGCAGTATTTT. Translation: CASSVDEGGRDTQYF.

The CDR3 reads CASSVGPTGELFF. In nucleotides, the CDR3 is TGTGCCAGCAGCGTAGGGCCCACCGGGGAGCTGTTTTTT. V is TRBV9 and J is TRBJ2-2, with D uncertain. V lost 0 bases, J lost 4 bases, and 4 bases lay in between. CDR1 is SGDLS, CDR2 YYNGEE, per germline. The CDR3 loop spans 13 amino acids.

This clone occurred once. The V gene is TRBV6-2 or TRBV6-3, the J gene TRBJ2-7, with 10 positions matching TRBD2. Germline V CDR1 and CDR2: MNHEY, SVGEGT. The CDR3 is made up of 15 amino acids. The V gene end was trimmed by 4 bases and the J gene end by 7 bases; junction bases not matched to a gene: 10. CDR3 nucleotides: TGTGCCAGCAGTTTCCGGGGGCTAGCGGGAGTTGAGCAGTACTTC. Its protein is CASSFRGLAGVEQYF.

The CDR3 spells CASSHLGTGNTGELFF. CDR3 in DNA: TGCGCCAGCAGCCATTTAGGGACAGGTAACACCGGGGAGCTGTTTTTT. V usage is TRBV5-1 and J usage is TRBJ2-2; 8 nucleotides align to TRBD1. CDR3 length equals 16 residues. V lost 4 bases and J lost 2; bases outside the gene matches: 7. Germline V gives CDR1 SGHRS, CDR2 YFSETQ.

The genes are TRBV19 and TRBJ1-5; D may be TRBD1 (6 bases). CDR3 length equals 18 residues. V was clipped by 3 bases and J by 4 bases, with 22 bases between them. The germline V gene has CDR1 LNHDA and CDR2 SQIVND (reference sequence). CDR3 nucleotides: TGTGCCAGTAGTATTCGCCCCGCTAATACAGGGAATAATCAGCCCCAGCATTTT. Amino acid sequence: CASSIRPANTGNNQPQHF.

The chain couples TRBV3-1 (or the pseudogene TRBV3-2) to TRBJ2-7, with D tentatively TRBD1 (6 bases). The CDR3 covers 14 residues. V gave up 4 bases and J gave up 4 bases, with 14 bases separating them. Germline V gives CDR1 LGHDT, CDR2 YNNKEL (reference sequence). CDR3 residues: CASSPTGSQYEQYF. In nucleotides, the CDR3 is TGTGCCAGCAGCCCGACAGGCTCCCAGTACGAGCAGTACTTC.

V gene TRBV6-1 combines with J gene TRBJ1-2; the D gene is possibly TRBD1 (5 bases). V dropped 1 base and J dropped 0 bases, with 15 bases sitting between them. The CDR3 spans 17 residues. CDR1 and CDR2 (germline): MNHNS, SASEGT. The CDR3 reads CASSEVPGISSNYGYTF. The CDR3 nucleotides are TGTGCCAGCAGTGAAGTGCCAGGGATCTCATCTAACTATGGCTACACCTTC.

The chain has TRBV7-9 and TRBJ1-1; D is unresolved. Trimming took off 0 bases at V and 1 base at J, with 6 bases between the two ends. The CDR3 has 14 residues. In germline, CDR1 is SEHNR, CDR2 FQNEAQ (reference sequence). The CDR3 coding sequence is TGTGCCAGCAGCTTAGCGGCTTGGAACACTGAAGCTTTCTTT. It encodes CASSLAAWNTEAFF. Drawing the rest from reference TRBV7-9 and TRBJ1-1, the complete variable domain is DTGVSQNPRHKITKRGQNVTFRCDPISEHNRLYWYRQTLGQGPEFLTYFQNEAQLEKSRLLSDRFSAERPKGSFSTLEIQRTEQGDSAMYLCASSLAAWNTEAFFGQGTRLTVV.

V gene TRBV12-3 or TRBV12-4 combines with J gene TRBJ1-1, with 8 bases matching TRBD1. Germline trimming cut 7 bases from V and 3 bases from J; bases unmatched to any gene: 4. The CDR3 length is 13 residues. The CDR3 coding sequence is TGTGCCAGCACCCCGACAGGGGACACTGAAGCTTTCTTT. Residues: CASTPTGDTEAFF.

Only a few counts were recorded for this clone. This sequence joins TRBV28 and TRBJ1-4, with a tentative D call TRBD1 (5 bases). This CDR3 has 14 residues. V lost 7 bases and J lost 2, with 11 bases in between. Germline assignment: CDR1 MDHEN and CDR2 SYDVKM. The DNA of the CDR3 is TGTGCCAGCAAGGGACTGCACACTAATGAAAAACTGTTTTTT. The encoded protein is CASKGLHTNEKLFF.

This chain links TRBV5-8 with TRBJ2-1; D unresolved. The CDR3 has 16 amino acids. Germline CDR1 SGHTS, CDR2 YDEGEE. Trimming pared 5 bases from V and 0 bases from J, leaving 15 bases between. DNA of the CDR3: TGTGCCAGCAGTCATAGACACCAGAGCTCCTACAATGAGCAGTTCTTC. It yields the protein CASSHRHQSSYNEQFF.

J is TRBJ2-5 and V is TRBV2, with D possibly TRBD2 on 5 matching bases. Deletions cut 2 bases from V and 7 bases from J, with 11 bases between. This CDR3 is built from 13 residues. Per germline, CDR1 SNHLY and CDR2 FYNNEI. The CDR3 spells CASSETSGGTQYF. The DNA for the CDR3 is TGTGCCAGCAGTGAAACTAGTGGAGGGACCCAGTACTTC.